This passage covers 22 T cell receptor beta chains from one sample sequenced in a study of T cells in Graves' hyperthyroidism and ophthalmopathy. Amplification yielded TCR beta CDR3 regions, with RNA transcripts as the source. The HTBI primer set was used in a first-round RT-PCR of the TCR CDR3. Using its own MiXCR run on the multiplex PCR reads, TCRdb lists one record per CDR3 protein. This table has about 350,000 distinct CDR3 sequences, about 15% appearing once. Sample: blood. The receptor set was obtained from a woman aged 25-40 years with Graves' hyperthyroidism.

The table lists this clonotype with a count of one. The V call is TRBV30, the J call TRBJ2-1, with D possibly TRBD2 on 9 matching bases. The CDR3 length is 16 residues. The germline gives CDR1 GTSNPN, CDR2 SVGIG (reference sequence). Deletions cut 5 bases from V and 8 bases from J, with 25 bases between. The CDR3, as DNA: TGTGCCTGGCTGGACAGGGTATGGCGGGAGGGAGATGAGCAGTTCTTC. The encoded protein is CAWLDRVWREGDEQFF.

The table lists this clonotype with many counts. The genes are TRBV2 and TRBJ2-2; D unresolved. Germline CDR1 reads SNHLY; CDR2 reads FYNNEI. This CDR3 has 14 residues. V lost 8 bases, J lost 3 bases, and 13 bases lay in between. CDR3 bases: TGTGCCAGCTCAGCGACCACCTACACCGGGGAGCTGTTTTTT. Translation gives CASSATTYTGELFF. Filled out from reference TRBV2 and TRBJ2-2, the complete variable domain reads EPEVTQTPSHQVTQMGQEVILRCVPISNHLYFYWYRQILGQKVEFLVSFYNNEISEKSEIFDDQFSVERPDGSNFTLKIRSTKLEDSAMYFCASSATTYTGELFFGEGSRLTVL.

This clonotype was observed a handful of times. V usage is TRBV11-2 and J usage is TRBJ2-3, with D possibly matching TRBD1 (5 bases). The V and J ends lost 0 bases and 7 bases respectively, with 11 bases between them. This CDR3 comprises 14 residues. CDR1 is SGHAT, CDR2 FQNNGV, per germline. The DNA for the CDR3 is TGTGCCAGCAGCTTAGATGTGACAGCCAATACGCAGTATTTT. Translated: CASSLDVTANTQYF. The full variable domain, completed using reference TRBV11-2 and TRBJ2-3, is EAGVAQSPRYKIIEKRQSVAFWCNPISGHATLYWYQQILGQGPKLLIQFQNNGVVDDSQLPKDRFSAERLKGVDSTLKIQPAKLEDSAVYLCASSLDVTANTQYFGPGTRLTVL.

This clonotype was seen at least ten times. CDR3 DNA sequence: TGTGCCAGCAGCCGTCCCGGGACAGGGGGAAATACGCAGTATTTT. Translating gives CASSRPGTGGNTQYF. The V gene is TRBV28, the J gene TRBJ2-3; 11 bases are a match to TRBD1. CDR3 length: 15 amino acids. Trimming removed 6 bases from V and 7 bases from J; junction bases left unmatched: 9. Germline V gene data show CDR1 as MDHEN and CDR2 as SYDVKM.

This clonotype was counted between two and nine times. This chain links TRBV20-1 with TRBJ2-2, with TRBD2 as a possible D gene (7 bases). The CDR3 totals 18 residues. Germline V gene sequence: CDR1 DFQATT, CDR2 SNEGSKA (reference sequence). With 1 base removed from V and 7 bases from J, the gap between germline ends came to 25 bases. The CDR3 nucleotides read TGCAGTGCTAGAGCTAAGGGGGGGGGCCGTGGAATCAGCGGGGAGCTGTTTTTT. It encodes CSARAKGGGRGISGELFF.

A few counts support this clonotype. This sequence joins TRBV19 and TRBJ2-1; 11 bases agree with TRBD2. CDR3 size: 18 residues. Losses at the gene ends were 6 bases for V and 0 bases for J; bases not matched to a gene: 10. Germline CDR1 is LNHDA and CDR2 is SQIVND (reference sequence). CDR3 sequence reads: CASRTSGRGPSSYNEQFF. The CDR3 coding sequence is TGTGCCAGTAGAACTAGCGGGAGAGGCCCCAGCTCCTACAATGAGCAGTTCTTC. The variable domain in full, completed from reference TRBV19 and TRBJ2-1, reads DGGITQSPKYLFRKEGQNVTLSCEQNLNHDAMYWYRQDPGQGLRLIYYSQIVNDFQKGDIAEGYSVSREKKESFPLTVTSAQKNPTAFYLCASRTSGRGPSSYNEQFFGPGTRLTVL.

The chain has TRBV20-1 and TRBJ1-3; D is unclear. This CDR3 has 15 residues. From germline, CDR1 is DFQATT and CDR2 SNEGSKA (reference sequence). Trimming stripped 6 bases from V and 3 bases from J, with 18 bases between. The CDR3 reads CSADAVKRSGNTIYF. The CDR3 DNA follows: TGCAGTGCAGACGCGGTAAAAAGAAGTGGAAACACCATATATTTT.

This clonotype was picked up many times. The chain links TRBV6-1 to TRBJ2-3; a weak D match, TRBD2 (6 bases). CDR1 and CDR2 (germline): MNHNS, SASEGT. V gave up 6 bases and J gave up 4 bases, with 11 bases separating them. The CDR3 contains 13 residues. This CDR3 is CASREGRADTQYF. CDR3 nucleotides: TGTGCCAGCAGGGAGGGTCGAGCAGATACGCAGTATTTT.

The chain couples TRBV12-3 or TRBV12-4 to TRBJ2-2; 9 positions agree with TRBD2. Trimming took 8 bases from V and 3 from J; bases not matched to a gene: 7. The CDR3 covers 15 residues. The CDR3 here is CASGRGRAYTGELFF. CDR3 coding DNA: TGTGCCAGCGGCCGCGGGAGGGCCTACACCGGGGAGCTGTTTTTT.

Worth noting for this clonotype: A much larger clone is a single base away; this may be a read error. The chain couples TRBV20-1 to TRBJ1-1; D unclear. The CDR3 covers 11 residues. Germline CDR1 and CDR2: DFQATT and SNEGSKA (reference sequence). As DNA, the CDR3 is TGCAATGCTAGTTTGAGCGCTGAAGCTTTCTTT. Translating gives CNASLSAEAFF.

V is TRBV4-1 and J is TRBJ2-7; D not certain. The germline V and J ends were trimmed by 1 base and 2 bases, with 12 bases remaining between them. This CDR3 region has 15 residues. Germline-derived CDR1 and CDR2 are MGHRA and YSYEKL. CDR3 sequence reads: CASSQAWGQPYEQYF. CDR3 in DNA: TGCGCCAGCAGCCAAGCGTGGGGTCAGCCCTACGAGCAGTACTTC.

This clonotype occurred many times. The CDR3 is CATEAQTGGEQYF. The CDR3 coding sequence is TGTGCCACCGAAGCTCAAACAGGGGGCGAGCAGTACTTC. This chain links TRBV27 with TRBJ2-7, with TRBD1 matching over 8 bases. The germline CDR1 and CDR2 sequences are MNHEY and SMNVEV (reference sequence). The CDR3 runs 13 residues. V shed 10 bases, J shed 6 bases, and the junction held 11 bases outside the gene matches.

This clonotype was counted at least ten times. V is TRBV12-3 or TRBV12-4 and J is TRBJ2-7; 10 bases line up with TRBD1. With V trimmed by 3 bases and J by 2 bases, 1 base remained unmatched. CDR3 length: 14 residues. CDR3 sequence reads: CASSFGTGAYEQYF. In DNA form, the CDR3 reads TGTGCCAGCAGTTTCGGGACAGGGGCCTACGAGCAGTACTTC.

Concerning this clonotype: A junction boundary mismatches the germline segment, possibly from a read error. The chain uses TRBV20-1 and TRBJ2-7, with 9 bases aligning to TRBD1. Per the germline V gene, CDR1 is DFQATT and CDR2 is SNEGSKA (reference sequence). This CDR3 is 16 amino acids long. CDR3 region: CSTRDLKGQGTYEQYF. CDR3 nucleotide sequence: TGCAGTACTAGAGACTTAAAGGGACAGGGAACCTACGAGCAGTACTTC.

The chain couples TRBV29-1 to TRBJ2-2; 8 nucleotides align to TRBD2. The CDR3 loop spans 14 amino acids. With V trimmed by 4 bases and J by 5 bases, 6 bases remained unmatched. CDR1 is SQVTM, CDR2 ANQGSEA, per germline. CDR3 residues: CSVGSGSRTGELFF. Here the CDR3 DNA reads TGCAGCGTTGGGAGCGGGAGTCGGACCGGGGAGCTGTTTTTT.

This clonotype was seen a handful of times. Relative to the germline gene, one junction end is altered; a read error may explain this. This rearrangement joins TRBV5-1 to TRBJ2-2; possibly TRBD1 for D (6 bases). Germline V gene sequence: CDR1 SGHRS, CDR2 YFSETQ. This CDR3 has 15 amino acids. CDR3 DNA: TGCACCAGCAGCCCCACGACAGGTGCTTACGGGGAGCTGTTTTTT. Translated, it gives CTSSPTTGAYGELFF.

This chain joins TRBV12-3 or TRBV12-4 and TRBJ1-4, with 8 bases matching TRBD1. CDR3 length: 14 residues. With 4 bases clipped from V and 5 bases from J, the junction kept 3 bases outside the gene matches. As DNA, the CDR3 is TGTGCCAGCAGTTCGACAGGGGTAAATGAAAAACTGTTTTTT. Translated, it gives CASSSTGVNEKLFF.

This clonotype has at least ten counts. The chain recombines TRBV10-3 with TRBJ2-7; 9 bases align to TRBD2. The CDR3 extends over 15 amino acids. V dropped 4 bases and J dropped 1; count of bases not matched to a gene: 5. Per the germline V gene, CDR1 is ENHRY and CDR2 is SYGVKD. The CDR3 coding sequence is TGTGCCATCAGTGGGGGAGCGGGAGGTTCCTACGAGCAGTACTTC. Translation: CAISGGAGGSYEQYF.

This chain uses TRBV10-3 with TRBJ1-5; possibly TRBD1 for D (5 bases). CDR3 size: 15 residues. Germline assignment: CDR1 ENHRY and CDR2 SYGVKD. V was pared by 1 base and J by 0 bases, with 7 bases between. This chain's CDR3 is CAISELGHSNQPQHF. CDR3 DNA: TGTGCCATCAGTGAGTTGGGGCATAGCAATCAGCCCCAGCATTTT.

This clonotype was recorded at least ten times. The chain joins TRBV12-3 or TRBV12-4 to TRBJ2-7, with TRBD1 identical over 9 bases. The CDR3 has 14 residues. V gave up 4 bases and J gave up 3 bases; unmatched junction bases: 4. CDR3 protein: CASSYRDRVYEQYF. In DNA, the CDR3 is TGTGCCAGCAGTTACCGGGACAGGGTCTACGAGCAGTACTTC.

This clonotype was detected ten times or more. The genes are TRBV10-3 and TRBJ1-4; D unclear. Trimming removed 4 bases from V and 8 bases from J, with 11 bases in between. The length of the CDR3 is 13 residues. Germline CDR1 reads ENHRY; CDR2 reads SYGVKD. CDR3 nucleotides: TGTGCCATCAGTGGGACTTCGATGGAAAAACTGTTTTTT. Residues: CAISGTSMEKLFF.

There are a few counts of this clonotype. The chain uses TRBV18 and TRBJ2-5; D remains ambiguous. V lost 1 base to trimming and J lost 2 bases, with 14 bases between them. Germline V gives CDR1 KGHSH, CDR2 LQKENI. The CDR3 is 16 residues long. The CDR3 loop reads CASSPLVLSGQETQYF. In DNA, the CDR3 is TGTGCCAGCTCACCACTTGTTTTGTCGGGTCAAGAGACCCAGTACTTC.